This T cell receptor beta chain is drawn from a study of shared clonotypes between healthy human individuals. Overall study results and limits: The study's rarefaction showed incomplete sorted-subset sequencing despite large depth.

Division of CD4+ cells produced a CD45RA+ naive subset and a CD45RA-negative memory subset. To note about this clone: The antigen is undetermined.

The CDR3 is 15 residues long. Germline V lookup: CDR1 SEHNR, CDR2 FQNEAQ (reference sequence). The V end lost 5 bases, the J end lost 1 base, and 14 bases lay between the germline ends. The authors loaded around 220 ng DNA, about 30,000 T cell genomes, into sorted-subset replicate PCRs. The assay was immunoSEQ multiplex PCR, and TCRdb's table has in-frame clones only and misses some. The repertoire holds roughly 1,100,000 clones, with roughly 80% as singletons. The sample taken for sequencing was memory CD4+ T cells sorted from blood. The subset: CD45RA-negative fraction. The chain combines TRBV7-9 with TRBJ1-1; D not certain. This clonotype was sampled from a man younger than 35 in good health. CDR3 in amino acids: CASSLWVGPNTEAFF. DNA of the CDR3: TGTGCCAGCAGCCTATGGGTTGGACCGAACACTGAAGCTTTCTTT.